This T cell receptor beta chain was recovered during a study of blood T cell repertoires in COVID-19. Study in general: Collection of acute and convalescent COVID-19 samples took place in the United States, Italy and Spain.

Original processing methods: For nucleated cells, counts were estimated from reference gene primer amplification. Assay used: immunoSEQ multiplex PCR; TCRdb lists only in-frame clones, some missing. Clone size and the V and J calls come from that table; the DNA yielded D and trimming. The sample lists 200,000 or so clones; around four fifths were seen once. Germline assignment: CDR1 MNHEY and CDR2 SVGAGI. Unmatched junction bases numbered 4, after V lost 6 bases and J lost 3 bases. This CDR3 region has 13 residues. The TCR was taken from a woman in her forties with acute or convalescent COVID-19. The chain combines TRBV6-5 with TRBJ1-2; TRBD1 aligns across 7 bases. The sample was peripheral blood. For the CDR3, the DNA is TGTGCCAGCAGGACCGACAGGGACTATGGCTACACCTTC. This encodes CASRTDRDYGYTF.